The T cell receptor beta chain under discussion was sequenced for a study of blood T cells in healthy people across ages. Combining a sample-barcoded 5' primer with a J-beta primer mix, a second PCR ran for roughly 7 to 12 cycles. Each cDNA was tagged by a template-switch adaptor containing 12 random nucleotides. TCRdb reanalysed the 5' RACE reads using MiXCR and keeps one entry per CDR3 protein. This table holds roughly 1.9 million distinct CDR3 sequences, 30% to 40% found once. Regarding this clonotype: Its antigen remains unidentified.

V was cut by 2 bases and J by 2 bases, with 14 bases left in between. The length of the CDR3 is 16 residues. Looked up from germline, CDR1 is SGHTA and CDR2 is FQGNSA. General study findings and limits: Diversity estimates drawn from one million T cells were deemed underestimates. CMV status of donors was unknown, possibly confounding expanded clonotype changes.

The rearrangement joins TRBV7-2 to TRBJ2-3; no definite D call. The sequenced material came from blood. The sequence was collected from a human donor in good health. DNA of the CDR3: TGTGCCAGCAGCTTAAGTAGCACACGCTTCACAGATACGCAGTATTTT. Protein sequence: CASSLSSTRFTDTQYF.